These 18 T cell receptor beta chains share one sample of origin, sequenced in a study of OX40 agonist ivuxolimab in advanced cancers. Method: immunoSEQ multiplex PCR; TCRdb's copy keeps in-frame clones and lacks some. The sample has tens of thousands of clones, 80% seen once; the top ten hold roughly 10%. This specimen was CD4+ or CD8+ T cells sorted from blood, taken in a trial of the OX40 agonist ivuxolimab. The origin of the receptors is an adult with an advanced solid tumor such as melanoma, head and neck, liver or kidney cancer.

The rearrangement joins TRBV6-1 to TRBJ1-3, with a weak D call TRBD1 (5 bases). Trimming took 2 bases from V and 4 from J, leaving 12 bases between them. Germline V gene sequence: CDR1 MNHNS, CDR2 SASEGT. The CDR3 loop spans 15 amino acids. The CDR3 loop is CASSESSGLGNTIYF. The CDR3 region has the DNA TGTGCCAGCAGTGAATCATCAGGGCTCGGAAACACCATATATTTT.

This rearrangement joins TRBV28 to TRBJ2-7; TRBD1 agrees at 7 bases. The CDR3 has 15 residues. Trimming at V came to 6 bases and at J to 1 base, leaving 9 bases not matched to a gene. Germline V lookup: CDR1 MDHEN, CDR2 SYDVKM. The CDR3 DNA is TGTGCCAGCAGAAGCTCGACAGGGAATTCCTACGAGCAGTACTTC. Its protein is CASRSSTGNSYEQYF.

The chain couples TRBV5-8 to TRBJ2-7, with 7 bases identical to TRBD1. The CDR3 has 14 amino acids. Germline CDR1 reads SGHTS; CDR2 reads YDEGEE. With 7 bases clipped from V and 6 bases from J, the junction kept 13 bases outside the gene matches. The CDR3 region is CASPDRVRVREQYF. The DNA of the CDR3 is TGTGCCAGCCCCGACAGGGTTCGTGTACGCGAGCAGTACTTC. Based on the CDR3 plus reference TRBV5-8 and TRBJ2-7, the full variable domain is EAGVTQSPTHLIKTRGQQATLRCSPISGHTSVYWYQQALGLGLQFLLWYDEGEERNRGNFPPRFSGRQFPNYSSELNVNALELEDSALYLCASPDRVRVREQYFGPGTRLTVT.

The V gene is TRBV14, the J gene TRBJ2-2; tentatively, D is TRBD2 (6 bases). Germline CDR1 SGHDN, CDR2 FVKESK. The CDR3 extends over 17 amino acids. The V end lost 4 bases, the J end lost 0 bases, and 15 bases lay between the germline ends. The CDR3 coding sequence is TGTGCCAGCAGCCCCTACGGGGGAAATACGAACACCGGGGAGCTGTTTTTT. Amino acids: CASSPYGGNTNTGELFF.

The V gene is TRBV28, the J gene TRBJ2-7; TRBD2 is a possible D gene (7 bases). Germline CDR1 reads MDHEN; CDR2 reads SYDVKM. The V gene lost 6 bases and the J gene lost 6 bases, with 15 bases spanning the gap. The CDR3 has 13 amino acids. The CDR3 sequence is CASRDGGAGEQYF. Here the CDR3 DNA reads TGTGCCAGCAGGGATGGGGGGGCCGGCGAGCAGTACTTC.

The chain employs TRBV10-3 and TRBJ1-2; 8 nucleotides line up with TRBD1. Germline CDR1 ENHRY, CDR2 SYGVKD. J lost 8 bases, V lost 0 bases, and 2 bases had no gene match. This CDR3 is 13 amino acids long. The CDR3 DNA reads TGTGCCATCAGTGAGTCCCGGACAGGGGGCTACACCTTC. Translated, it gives CAISESRTGGYTF.

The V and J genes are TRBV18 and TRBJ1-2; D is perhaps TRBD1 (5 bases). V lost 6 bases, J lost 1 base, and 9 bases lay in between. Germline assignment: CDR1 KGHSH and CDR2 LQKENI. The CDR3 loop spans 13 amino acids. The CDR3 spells CASSAQDNYGYTF. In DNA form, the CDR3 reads TGTGCCAGCTCCGCACAGGATAACTATGGCTACACCTTC.

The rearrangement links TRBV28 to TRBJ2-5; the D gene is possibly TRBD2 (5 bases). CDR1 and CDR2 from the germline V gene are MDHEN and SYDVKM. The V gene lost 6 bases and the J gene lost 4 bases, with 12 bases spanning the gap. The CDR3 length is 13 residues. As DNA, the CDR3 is TGTGCCAGCAGACCCAGCGGCGCAGAGACCCAGTACTTC. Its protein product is CASRPSGAETQYF.

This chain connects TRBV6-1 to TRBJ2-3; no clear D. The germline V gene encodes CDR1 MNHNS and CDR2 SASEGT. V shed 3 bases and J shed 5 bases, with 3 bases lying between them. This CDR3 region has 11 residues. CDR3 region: CASSEVDTQYF. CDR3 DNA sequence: TGTGCCAGCAGTGAGGTAGATACGCAGTATTTT.

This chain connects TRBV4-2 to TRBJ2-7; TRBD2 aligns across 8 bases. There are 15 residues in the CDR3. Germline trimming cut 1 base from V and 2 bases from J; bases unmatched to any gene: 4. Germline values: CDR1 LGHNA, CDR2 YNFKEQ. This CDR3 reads CASSQAHGGAYEQYF. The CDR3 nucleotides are TGTGCCAGCAGCCAAGCCCACGGGGGGGCCTACGAGCAGTACTTC.

The CDR3 here is CASSLASSYEQYF. For the CDR3, the DNA is TGCGCCAGCAGCTTGGCTAGCAGCTACGAGCAGTACTTC. The gene calls are TRBV5-1 and TRBJ2-7; D perhaps matches TRBD2 (5 bases). The ends were cut back, 0 bases at V and 3 bases at J, with 7 bases in the middle. The CDR3 extends over 13 amino acids. The V gene's germline CDR1 is SGHRS and CDR2 YFSETQ.

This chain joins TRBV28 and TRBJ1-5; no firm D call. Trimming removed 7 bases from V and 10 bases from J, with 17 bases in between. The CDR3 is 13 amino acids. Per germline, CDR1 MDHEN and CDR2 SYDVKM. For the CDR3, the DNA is TGTGCCAGCAAGACTAGCGACTACCTCCCCCAGCATTTT. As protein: CASKTSDYLPQHF.

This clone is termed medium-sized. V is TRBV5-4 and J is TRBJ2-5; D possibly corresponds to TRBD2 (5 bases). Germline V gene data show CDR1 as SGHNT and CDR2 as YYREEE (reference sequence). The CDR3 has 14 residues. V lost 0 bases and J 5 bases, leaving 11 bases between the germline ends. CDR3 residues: CASSLAGVGETQYF. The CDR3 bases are TGTGCCAGCAGCTTGGCCGGGGTCGGGGAGACCCAGTACTTC.

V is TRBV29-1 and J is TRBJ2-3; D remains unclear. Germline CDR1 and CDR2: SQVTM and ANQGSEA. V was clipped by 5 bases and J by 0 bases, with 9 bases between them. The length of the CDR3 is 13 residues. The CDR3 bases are TGCAGCGTTTCGGTAACTAGCACAGATACGCAGTATTTT. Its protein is CSVSVTSTDTQYF.

DNA of the CDR3: TGTGCCAGCAAAAGACAGGTCGAAAGTACTGAAGCTTTCTTT. Its translation: CASKRQVESTEAFF. The rearrangement uses TRBV7-3 and TRBJ1-1; tentative D call: TRBD1 (6 bases). The germline CDR1 and CDR2 sequences are SGHTA and FQGTGA. The CDR3 runs 14 residues. Between the trimmed V and J ends, which lost 7 bases and 5 bases, there was a span of 17 bases. The full variable domain, its missing parts supplied by reference TRBV7-3 and TRBJ1-1, is GAGVSQTPSNKVTEKGKYVELRCDPISGHTALYWYRQSLGQGPEFLIYFQGTGAADDSGLPNDRFFAVRPEGSVSTLKIQRTERGDSAVYLCASKRQVESTEAFFGQGTRLTVV.

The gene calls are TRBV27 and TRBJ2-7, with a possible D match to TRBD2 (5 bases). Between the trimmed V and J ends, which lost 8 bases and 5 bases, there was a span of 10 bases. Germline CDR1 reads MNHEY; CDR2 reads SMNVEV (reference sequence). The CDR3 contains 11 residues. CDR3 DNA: TGTGCCAGCGGCCGGGGAGACGAGCAGTACTTC. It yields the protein CASGRGDEQYF.

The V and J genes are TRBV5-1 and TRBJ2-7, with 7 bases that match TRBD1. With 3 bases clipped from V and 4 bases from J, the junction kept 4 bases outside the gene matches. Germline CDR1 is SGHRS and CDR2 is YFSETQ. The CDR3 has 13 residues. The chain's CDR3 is CASSSGTEYEQYF. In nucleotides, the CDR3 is TGCGCCAGCAGCTCCGGGACAGAGTACGAGCAGTACTTC.

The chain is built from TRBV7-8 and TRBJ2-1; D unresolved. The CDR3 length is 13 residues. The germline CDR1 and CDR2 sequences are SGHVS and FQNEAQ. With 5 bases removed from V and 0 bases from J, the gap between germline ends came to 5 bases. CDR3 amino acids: CASSPNSYNEQFF. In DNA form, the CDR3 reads TGTGCCAGCAGCCCCAACTCCTACAATGAGCAGTTCTTC.